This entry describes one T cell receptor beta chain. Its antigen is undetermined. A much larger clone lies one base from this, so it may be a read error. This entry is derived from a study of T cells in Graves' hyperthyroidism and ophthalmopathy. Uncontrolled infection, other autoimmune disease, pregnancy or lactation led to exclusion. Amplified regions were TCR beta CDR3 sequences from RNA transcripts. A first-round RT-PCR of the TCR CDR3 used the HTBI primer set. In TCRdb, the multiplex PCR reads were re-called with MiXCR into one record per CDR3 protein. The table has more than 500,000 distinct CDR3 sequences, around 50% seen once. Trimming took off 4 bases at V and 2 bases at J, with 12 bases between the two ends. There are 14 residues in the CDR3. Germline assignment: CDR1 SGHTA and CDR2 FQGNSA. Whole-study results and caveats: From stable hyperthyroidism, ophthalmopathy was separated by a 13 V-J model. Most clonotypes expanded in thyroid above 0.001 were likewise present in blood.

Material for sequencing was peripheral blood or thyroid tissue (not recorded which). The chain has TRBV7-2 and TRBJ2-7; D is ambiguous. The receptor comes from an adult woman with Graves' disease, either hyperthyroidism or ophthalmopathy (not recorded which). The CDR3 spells CASSSVGRTYEQYF. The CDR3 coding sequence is TGTGCCAGCAGCTCAGTCGGCAGGACCTACGAGCAGTACTTC.